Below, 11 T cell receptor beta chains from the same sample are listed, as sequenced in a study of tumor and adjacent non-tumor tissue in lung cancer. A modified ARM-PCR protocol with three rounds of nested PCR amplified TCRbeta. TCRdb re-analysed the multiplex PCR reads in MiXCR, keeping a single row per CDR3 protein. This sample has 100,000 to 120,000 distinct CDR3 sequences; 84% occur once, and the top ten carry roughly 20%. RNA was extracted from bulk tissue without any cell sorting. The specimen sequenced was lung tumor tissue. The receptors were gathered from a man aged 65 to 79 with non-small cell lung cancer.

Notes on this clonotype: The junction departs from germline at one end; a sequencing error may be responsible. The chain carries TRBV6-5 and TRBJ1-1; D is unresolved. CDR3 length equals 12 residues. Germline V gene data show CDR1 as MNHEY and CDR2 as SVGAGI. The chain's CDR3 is CASRVLNTEAFF. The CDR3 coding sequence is TGTGCCAGCCGGGTGCTGAATACTGAAGCTTTCTTT.

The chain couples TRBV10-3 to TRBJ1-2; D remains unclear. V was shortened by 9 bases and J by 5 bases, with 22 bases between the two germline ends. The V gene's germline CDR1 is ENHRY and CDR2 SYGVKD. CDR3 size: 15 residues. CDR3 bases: TGTGCCATTACTAAGGAACGGGATAGCATATATGGCTACACCTTC. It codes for CAITKERDSIYGYTF.

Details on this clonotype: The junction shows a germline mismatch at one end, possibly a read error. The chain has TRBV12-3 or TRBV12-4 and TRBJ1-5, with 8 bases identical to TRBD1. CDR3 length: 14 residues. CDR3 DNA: TGTGTCAGCGGAGGACAGGGTGATGGTCAGCCCCAGCATTTT. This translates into CVSGGQGDGQPQHF.

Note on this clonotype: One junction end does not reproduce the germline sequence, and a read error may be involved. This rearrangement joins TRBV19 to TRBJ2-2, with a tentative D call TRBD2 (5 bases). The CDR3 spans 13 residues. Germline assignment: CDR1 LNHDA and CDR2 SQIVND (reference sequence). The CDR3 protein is CASSRQFTGELLF. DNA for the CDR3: TGTGCCAGTAGTCGTCAGTTCACCGGGGAGCTGTTATTT. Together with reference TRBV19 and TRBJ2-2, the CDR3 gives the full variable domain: DGGITQSPKYLFRKEGQNVTLSCEQNLNHDAMYWYRQDPGQGLRLIYYSQIVNDFQKGDIAEGYSVSREKKESFPLTVTSAQKNPTAFYLCASSRQFTGELLFGEGSRLTVL.

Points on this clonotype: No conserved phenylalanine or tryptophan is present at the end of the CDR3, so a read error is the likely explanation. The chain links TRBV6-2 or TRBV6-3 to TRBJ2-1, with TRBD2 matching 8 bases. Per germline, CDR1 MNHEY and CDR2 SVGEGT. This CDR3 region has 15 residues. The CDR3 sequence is CPSSPGLGNSNEQFI. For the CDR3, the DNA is TGTCCCAGCAGTCCGGGACTAGGCAATTCCAATGAGCAGTTCATC.

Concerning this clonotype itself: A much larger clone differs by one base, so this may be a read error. CDR3 region: CAGSFQGLGNQPQHF. The CDR3 DNA reads TGTGCCGGCAGTTTCCAGGGGCTTGGCAATCAGCCCCAGCATTTT. The chain has TRBV28 and TRBJ1-5, with D perhaps matching TRBD1 (6 bases). The germline V gene has CDR1 MDHEN and CDR2 SYDVKM. This CDR3 region has 15 residues.

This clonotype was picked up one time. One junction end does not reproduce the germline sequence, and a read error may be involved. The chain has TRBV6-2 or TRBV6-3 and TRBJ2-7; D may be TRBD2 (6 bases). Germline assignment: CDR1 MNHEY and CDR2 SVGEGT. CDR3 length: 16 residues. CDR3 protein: CASRYTAGTRGSEQYF. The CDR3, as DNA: TGTGCCAGCAGGTACACTGCCGGGACTCGGGGTAGTGAGCAGTATTTC.

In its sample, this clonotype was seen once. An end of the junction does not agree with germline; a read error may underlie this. CDR3 residues: CASCYSPPAESYTF. CDR3 in DNA: TGCGCCAGCTGCTACTCTCCCCCCGCGGAAAGCTACACCTTC. The chain combines TRBV6-5 with TRBJ1-2, with unresolved D. The CDR3 consists of 14 residues. Germline-derived CDR1 and CDR2 are MNHEY and SVGAGI.

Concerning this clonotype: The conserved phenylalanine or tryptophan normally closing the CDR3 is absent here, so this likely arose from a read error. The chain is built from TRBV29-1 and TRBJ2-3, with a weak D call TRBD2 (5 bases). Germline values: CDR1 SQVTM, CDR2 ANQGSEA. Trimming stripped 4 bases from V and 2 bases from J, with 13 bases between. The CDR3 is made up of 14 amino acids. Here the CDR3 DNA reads TGCAGCGTTGTCCCATGCGACTACACAGATACGCAGTATTTG. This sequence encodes CSVVPCDYTDTQYL.

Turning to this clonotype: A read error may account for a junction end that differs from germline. CDR3 loop: CASSGGLAGDERLF. CDR3 DNA sequence: TGTGCCAGCAGTGGGGGACTAGCGGGCGACGAGCGGCTCTTC. This chain uses TRBV6-5 with TRBJ2-1; 12 nucleotides agree with TRBD2. This CDR3 has 14 amino acids. Germline-derived CDR1 and CDR2 are MNHEY and SVGAGI.

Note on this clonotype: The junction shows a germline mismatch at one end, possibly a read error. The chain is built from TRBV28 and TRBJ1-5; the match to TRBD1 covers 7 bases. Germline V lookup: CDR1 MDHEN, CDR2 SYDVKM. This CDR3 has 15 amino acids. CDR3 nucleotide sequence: TGTGCCAGCAACCGACAGGGTAATGGCAATAAGCCCCAGCATTTT. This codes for CASNRQGNGNKPQHF.